This T cell receptor (beta chain) came from a study of T cells after yellow fever vaccination. Whole-study results and caveats: It was a weaker secondary response, yet one that peaked faster, at day 5 versus 15. The CD4 compartment and the CD8 compartment contained a small share of clonotypes in common.

5'RACE template switching added a universal primer site and UMIs to TCR cDNA. In TCRdb, the 5' RACE reads were re-called with MiXCR into one record per CDR3 protein. The sample shows under 300,000 distinct CDR3 sequences, 6.9% of them seen only once. Germline CDR1 and CDR2: ENHRY and SYGVKD. The CDR3 consists of 14 residues. Trimming removed 6 bases from V and 4 bases from J, with 15 bases in between. Notes on this clonotype: Its antigen is unknown.

The sequences come from CD4+ T cells sorted from PBMCs, collected 15 days after the yellow fever booster vaccination. The rearrangement joins TRBV10-3 to TRBJ1-1; D remains ambiguous. This receptor was taken from a man under 40 who received the YFV17D yellow fever vaccine. CDR3 amino acids: CAIREGWGSTEAFF. The CDR3 DNA is TGTGCCATCAGGGAGGGATGGGGTAGCACTGAAGCTTTCTTT.